The 20 T cell receptor beta chains below were found in one sample sequenced in a study of T cells in Graves' hyperthyroidism and ophthalmopathy (dated by TCRdb to the late 2010s). Receptor libraries were prepared by multiplex PCR. The listed sequencing device is Illumina HiSeq 2000. Amplification of TCR beta CDR3 regions was carried out from RNA transcripts. The TCR CDR3 was subjected to a first round of RT-PCR using the HTBI primer set and the Qiagen OneStep RT-PCR kit. TCRdb cleaned the public reads at Q25 with fastp, built clones with MiXCR and kept in-frame beta chains. Each entry is one CDR3 protein sequence, shown with its most common DNA and genes. The sample table lists about 600,000 distinct CDR3 sequences, approximately 15% of them with a count of one. Jointly, the top ten make up roughly 7% of the sample. Source material: blood. These TCRs come from a woman younger than 30 with Graves' ophthalmopathy.

This clonotype was picked up a small number of times. V usage is TRBV27 and J usage is TRBJ2-6; TRBD1 matches at 8 bases. Germline CDR1 reads MNHEY; CDR2 reads SMNVEV (reference sequence). CDR3 length equals 17 residues. V lost 6 bases, J lost 0 bases, and 7 bases stayed unmatched. The CDR3 nucleotides read TGTGCCAGCAGACCGGGACAGGTACCCTCTGGGGCCAACGTCCTGACTTTC. As protein: CASRPGQVPSGANVLTF.

This clonotype was counted many times. The chain joins TRBV20-1 to TRBJ2-3; 10 nucleotides line up with TRBD2. The CDR3 contains 13 residues. V dropped 6 bases and J dropped 6; count of bases not matched to a gene: 6. Germline V gene lookup returns CDR1 DFQATT and CDR2 SNEGSKA (reference sequence). Written as DNA, the CDR3 is TGCAGTGCGGAGCGGGAGGGCAGGGATACGCAGTATTTT. Its translation: CSAEREGRDTQYF.

The V and J genes are TRBV6-2 or TRBV6-3 and TRBJ2-1; the D is unclear. CDR3 length: 17 amino acids. The germline V gene encodes CDR1 MNHEY and CDR2 SVGEGT. The V end lost 5 bases, the J end lost 2 bases, and 19 bases lay between the germline ends. CDR3 coding DNA: TGTGCCAGCAGTGACCCGCCTCTAGGATCTGCCTACAATGAGCAGTTCTTC. The encoded protein is CASSDPPLGSAYNEQFF.

Only a few counts were recorded for this clonotype. The V and J genes are TRBV24-1 and TRBJ2-1, with D possibly being TRBD2 (6 bases). The CDR3 loop spans 16 amino acids. CDR1 is KGHDR and CDR2 is SFDVKD in the germline V gene. V was cut by 4 bases and J by 0 bases, with 12 bases left in between. For the CDR3, the DNA is TGTGCCACCAGTGACCCTAGCGTAGACTCCTACAATGAGCAGTTCTTC. Its protein product is CATSDPSVDSYNEQFF.

The rearrangement uses TRBV7-6 and TRBJ1-4; D ambiguous. The V gene lost 6 bases and the J gene lost 5 bases, with 7 bases spanning the gap. The CDR3 runs 12 residues. Germline-derived CDR1 and CDR2 are SGHVS and FNYEAQ. Written as DNA, the CDR3 is TGTGCCAGCAGACAAATGAATGAAAAACTGTTTTTT. Translated: CASRQMNEKLFF.

The gene calls are TRBV11-2 and TRBJ2-3; D gene unclear. CDR3 length: 18 residues. Germline V lookup: CDR1 SGHAT, CDR2 FQNNGV. The V and J ends lost 5 bases and 0 bases respectively, with 21 bases between them. CDR3 coding DNA: TGTGCCAGCAGCCGAGCTGGCATCGTCTTGGGGAGCACAGATACGCAGTATTTT. Amino acid sequence: CASSRAGIVLGSTDTQYF.

This clonotype was found many times. This chain connects TRBV6-2 or TRBV6-3 to TRBJ2-1, with 7 bases lining up with TRBD1. V dropped 4 bases and J dropped 1; count of bases not matched to a gene: 10. This CDR3 has 17 residues. From germline, CDR1 is MNHEY and CDR2 SVGEGT. This CDR3 is CASSSPGTVRSYNEQFF. The CDR3, as DNA: TGTGCCAGCAGTTCACCCGGGACAGTCAGATCCTACAATGAGCAGTTCTTC.

The gene calls are TRBV6-5 and TRBJ1-2, with D uncertain. CDR1 and CDR2 (germline): MNHEY, SVGAGI. Trimming pared 0 bases from V and 6 bases from J, leaving 11 bases between. The CDR3 extends over 14 amino acids. The CDR3 spells CASSYSYGVDGYTF. The DNA for the CDR3 is TGTGCCAGCAGTTACTCCTACGGCGTCGATGGCTACACCTTC.

The V and J genes are TRBV9 and TRBJ2-5; 13 bases agree with TRBD2. The germline V gene has CDR1 SGDLS and CDR2 YYNGEE. CDR3 length: 18 amino acids. V dropped 4 bases and J dropped 5; count of bases not matched to a gene: 14. For the CDR3, the DNA is TGTGCCAGCAGCCGGGGACTAGCGGGAACTGTACCAGGGGAGACCCAGTACTTC. This encodes CASSRGLAGTVPGETQYF. The full variable domain, completed using reference TRBV9 and TRBJ2-5, is DSGVTQTPKHLITATGQRVTLRCSPRSGDLSVYWYQQSLDQGLQFLIQYYNGEERAKGNILERFSAQQFPDLHSELNLSSLELGDSALYFCASSRGLAGTVPGETQYFGPGTRLLVL.

This clonotype was detected a few times. The V gene is TRBV6-6, the J gene TRBJ1-2, with TRBD1 matching 7 bases. Germline values: CDR1 MNHNY, CDR2 SVGAGI (reference sequence). CDR3 length equals 14 residues. The J segment lost 8 bases and the V segment lost 2 bases, leaving 8 bases of the junction unmatched. The CDR3 is CASSYLGGLGGYTF. Here the CDR3 DNA reads TGTGCCAGCAGTTACCTAGGGGGCTTAGGGGGCTACACCTTC.

J is TRBJ1-1 and V is TRBV6-5, with a tentative D call TRBD1 (5 bases). Germline V gene sequence: CDR1 MNHEY, CDR2 SVGAGI. This CDR3 region has 14 residues. V lost 3 bases to trimming and J lost 6 bases, with 14 bases between them. The DNA of the CDR3 is TGTGCCAGCAGTTATCGACAGAAAGTGGCTGAAGCTTTCTTT. It codes for CASSYRQKVAEAFF.

The chain is built from TRBV7-2 and TRBJ2-1; D uncertain. The CDR3 length is 15 residues. V was cut by 0 bases and J by 1 base, with 7 bases left in between. Germline assignment: CDR1 SGHTA and CDR2 FQGNSA. DNA for the CDR3: TGTGCCAGCAGCTTAGCGGACGATTCCTACAATGAGCAGTTCTTC. Translated: CASSLADDSYNEQFF.

This clonotype was seen at least ten times. The CDR3 sequence is CASSIRRKAGGPPSNTDTQYF. In DNA form, the CDR3 reads TGTGCCAGTAGTATAAGGCGAAAAGCGGGAGGGCCCCCGTCCAACACAGATACGCAGTATTTT. This chain uses TRBV19 with TRBJ2-3; the match to TRBD2 covers 10 bases. This CDR3 region has 21 residues. Germline assignment: CDR1 LNHDA and CDR2 SQIVND (reference sequence). J was trimmed by 2 bases and V by 2 bases; bases with no gene match: 19. Complete variable domain (other parts from reference TRBV19 and TRBJ2-3): DGGITQSPKYLFRKEGQNVTLSCEQNLNHDAMYWYRQDPGQGLRLIYYSQIVNDFQKGDIAEGYSVSREKKESFPLTVTSAQKNPTAFYLCASSIRRKAGGPPSNTDTQYFGPGTRLTVL.

This clonotype was picked up many times. The CDR3 DNA is TGTGCCAGCAGCCAAAAATTGACGGGGGTCTACGAGCAGTACTTC. This codes for CASSQKLTGVYEQYF. The chain combines TRBV3-1 with TRBJ2-7, with D possibly being TRBD2 (6 bases). The CDR3 extends over 15 amino acids. Trimming left V 2 bases short and J 3 bases short, with 14 bases between. Germline V gives CDR1 LGHDT, CDR2 YNNKEL (reference sequence).

This chain joins TRBV9 and TRBJ2-1; D remains unclear. Per the germline V gene, CDR1 is SGDLS and CDR2 is YYNGEE. V was cut by 0 bases and J by 3 bases, with 10 bases left in between. The CDR3 spans 15 residues. Written as DNA, the CDR3 is TGTGCCAGCAGCGTAGTGGGGTTCGGCTACAATGAGCAGTTCTTC. Translated: CASSVVGFGYNEQFF.

This clonotype was counted only a few times. This rearrangement joins TRBV4-3 to TRBJ2-1; maybe TRBD1 (6 bases). Trimming pared 0 bases from V and 7 bases from J, leaving 25 bases between. Germline V lookup: CDR1 LGHNA, CDR2 YSLEER. The CDR3 is 19 residues long. CDR3 sequence reads: CASSQDEPLQGQVKNEQFF. CDR3 nucleotide sequence: TGCGCCAGCAGCCAAGACGAACCCTTACAGGGCCAGGTTAAGAATGAGCAGTTCTTC.

Concerning this clonotype: A much more abundant neighbour one base away suggests this may be a read error. The chain couples TRBV20-1 to TRBJ2-1; no clear D gene. The CDR3 has 14 amino acids. Trimming stripped 6 bases from V and 4 bases from J, with 16 bases between. Germline V gives CDR1 DFQATT, CDR2 SNEGSKA (reference sequence). The CDR3 DNA follows: TGCAGTGCCCCCCGAGTAGGCTCTTACAATGAGCAGTTCTTC. Protein: CSAPRVGSYNEQFF.

Many counts were recorded for this clonotype. The V call is TRBV30, the J call TRBJ1-1; unclear D gene. The CDR3 loop spans 14 amino acids. V was trimmed by 5 bases and J by 1 base, leaving 14 bases between them. CDR1 is GTSNPN and CDR2 is SVGIG in the germline V gene (reference sequence). CDR3 region: CAWSRWRTNTEAFF. CDR3 in DNA: TGTGCCTGGTCCCGTTGGCGGACGAACACTGAAGCTTTCTTT.

The table lists this clonotype with a few counts. This chain joins TRBV13 and TRBJ2-5, with TRBD2 matching over 13 bases. CDR1 is PRHDT, CDR2 FYEKMQ, per germline (reference sequence). CDR3 length equals 16 residues. Trimming took 5 bases from V and 3 from J; bases not matched to a gene: 6. The CDR3 DNA is TGTGCCAGCAGCCCCGGACTAGCGGGAGTTAAAGAGACCCAGTACTTC. Its translation: CASSPGLAGVKETQYF.

This clonotype was counted ten times or more. V and J are TRBV3-1 and TRBJ2-3; D is possibly TRBD2 (6 bases). The CDR3 has 13 amino acids. The V end lost 0 bases, the J end lost 6 bases, and 7 bases lay between the germline ends. The germline V gene encodes CDR1 LGHDT and CDR2 YNNKEL (reference sequence). The CDR3 sequence: CASSQERGDTQYF. The CDR3 nucleotides are TGTGCCAGCAGCCAAGAACGGGGGGATACGCAGTATTTT.